A selection of T cell receptor beta chains follows, all from one sample in a study of T cells after yellow fever vaccination. TCRdb independently ran MiXCR on the 5' RACE reads; one entry per CDR3 protein. Among hundreds of thousands of distinct CDR3 sequences listed, around 16% were seen once. The sample was PBMCs, taken less than 6 days after the first yellow fever vaccination. Receptors originate from a man between 18 and 29 years old who received the YFV17D yellow fever vaccine. The CDR3 runs from the conserved cysteine through the conserved F or W. Each record gives: clone size, D gene, J gene, CDR3 length, V gene, CDR3 DNA, CDR3 protein. A D gene is named only where the DNA matches it firmly. Where a row states a size, it is once, few, many or the class of an expanded clone; other rows omit it.

NA,NA,TRBJ1-1,12,TRBV20-1,TGCAGTGCTATTCACACGAACACTGAAGCTTTCTTT,CSAIHTNTEAFF
NA,NA,TRBJ2-1,13,TRBV27,TGTGCCAGCAGCCCGGCAGGGTCCAATGAGCAGTTCTTC,CASSPAGSNEQFF
NA,NA,TRBJ1-5,15,TRBV20-1,TGCAGTGCTGGACCGGGCCGGGGGCGCAATCAGCCCCAGCATTTT,CSAGPGRGRNQPQHF
NA,NA,TRBJ2-1,14,TRBV6-1,TGTGCCAGCAGGGGACTGCTACTCTACAATGAGCAGTTCTTC,CASRGLLLYNEQFF
NA,NA,TRBJ2-7,15,TRBV5-1,TGCGCCAGCAGCTTGGACGGGGCCTCCTCCTACGAGCAGTACTTC,CASSLDGASSYEQYF
NA,NA,TRBJ2-7,13,TRBV6-2/TRBV6-3,TGCGCCAGCAGCTACCTACAGGGTCGGGAGCAGTACTTC,CASSYLQGREQYF
NA,NA,TRBJ2-1,14,TRBV13,TGTGCCAGCAGGGCTGTATTCTCCTACAATGAGCAGTTCTTC,CASRAVFSYNEQFF
few,TRBD1,TRBJ1-1,14,TRBV6-2/TRBV6-3,TGTGCCAGCCGCGTCGACAGGGGTAACACTGAAGCTTTCTTT,CASRVDRGNTEAFF
NA,NA,TRBJ1-2,16,TRBV6-5,TGTGCCAGCAGTTACCTGCCGCCAGGGGCCCCCTATGGCTACACCTTC,CASSYLPPGAPYGYTF
few,NA,TRBJ2-4,15,TRBV4-2,TGTGCCAGCAGCCAAGATATTGGTAGGATGGGCATTCAGTACTTC,CASSQDIGRMGIQYF
NA,NA,TRBJ1-1,14,TRBV12-3/TRBV12-4,TGTGCCAGCAGTTTAGGGCACCAGAACACTGAAGCTTTCTTT,CASSLGHQNTEAFF
once,NA,TRBJ2-1,14,TRBV28,TGTGCCAGGGGCCCCGGGCGACTCTGCAATGAGCAGTTCTTC,CARGPGRLCNEQFF
NA,NA,TRBJ2-6,15,TRBV20-1,TGCAGTGCTAGAGGTTATTCCTCTGGGGCCAACGTCCTGACTTTC,CSARGYSSGANVLTF
few,NA,TRBJ2-3,15,TRBV20-1,TGCAGTGCTGCCCCCCCAACGGGGGTAACAGATACGCAGTATTTT,CSAAPPTGVTDTQYF
NA,NA,TRBJ2-2,14,TRBV30,TGTGCCTGGAGGTTTAATCTGGCGTTTGGGGAGCTGTTTTTT,CAWRFNLAFGELFF
NA,NA,TRBJ2-1,13,TRBV27,TGTGCCAGCAGTCCCAACTCCTACAATGAGCAGTTCTTC,CASSPNSYNEQFF
few,NA,TRBJ2-1,16,TRBV20-1,TGCAGTGCTAGAGGCGGCCCTAGTTCTTCCTACAATGAGCAGTTCTTC,CSARGGPSSSYNEQFF
few,NA,TRBJ1-3,15,TRBV18,TGTGCCAGCTCACCCACACAGCTCTCTGGAAACACCATATATTTT,CASSPTQLSGNTIYF
NA,NA,TRBJ2-5,12,TRBV6-2/TRBV6-3,TGTGCCAGCAGACCCCCAGGAGAGACCCAGTACTTC,CASRPPGETQYF
few,NA,TRBJ2-5,13,TRBV7-2,TGTGCCAGCAGCTTTGGGAACCAAGAGACCCAGTACTTC,CASSFGNQETQYF
NA,NA,TRBJ2-5,16,TRBV7-2,TGTGCCAGCAGCGAACCCCAACGGAACCTCCAAGAGACCCAGTACTTC,CASSEPQRNLQETQYF
few,NA,TRBJ1-1,13,TRBV5-1,TGCGCCAGCAGGAGGGATCAGCGCACTGAAGCTTTCTTT,CASRRDQRTEAFF
NA,NA,TRBJ1-2,15,TRBV6-1,TGTGCCAGCAGTGAGGGGGGCATGGTCGTTAGCGGCTACACCTTC,CASSEGGMVVSGYTF
few,TRBD1,TRBJ2-4,13,TRBV7-2,TGTGCCAGCAGCTTGGACAGGGGTCACATTCAGTACTTC,CASSLDRGHIQYF
NA,NA,TRBJ1-1,13,TRBV6-2/TRBV6-3,TGTGCCAGCAGTTACGACCAGAACACTGAAGCTTTCTTT,CASSYDQNTEAFF
NA,NA,TRBJ1-1,16,TRBV7-6,TGTGCCAGCAGCTTCCGGAGGGAAACTGAGAACACTGAAGCTTTCTTT,CASSFRRETENTEAFF
NA,NA,TRBJ1-1,11,TRBV29-1,TGCAGCGTTAGCCCCCCGCGGGGAGCTTTCTTT,CSVSPPRGAFF
NA,NA,TRBJ2-1,12,TRBV4-1,TGCGCCAGCAGCCAAACTAGCCGCGAGCAGTTCTTC,CASSQTSREQFF
few,NA,TRBJ2-5,14,TRBV5-4,TGTGCCAGCAGCCGGGTAACGGGAGCAGAGACCCAGTACTTC,CASSRVTGAETQYF
NA,NA,TRBJ2-3,12,TRBV28,TGTGCCACCCTGTGGTCCGGAGATACGCAGTATTTT,CATLWSGDTQYF
NA,NA,TRBJ2-5,13,TRBV12-3/TRBV12-4,TGTGCCAGCAGTTATTTTAGGGGAGAGACCCAGTACTTC,CASSYFRGETQYF
NA,NA,TRBJ1-5,18,TRBV30,TGTGCCTGGAGTGTAATGGGTGCGGGCCAGGATATAATCGGACCCCAGCATTTT,CAWSVMGAGQDIIGPQHF
NA,NA,TRBJ2-3,16,TRBV18,TGTGCCAGCTCACCCCGGTTGAGACAGAGCACAGATACGCAGTATTTT,CASSPRLRQSTDTQYF
NA,NA,TRBJ1-4,15,TRBV4-2,TGTGCCAGCAGCTCGCCCCCTAAACTTTGGGAAAAACTGTTTTTT,CASSSPPKLWEKLFF
NA,NA,TRBJ2-2,15,TRBV5-1,TGCGCCAGCAGCCAGGACAGCCCTAACACCGGGGAGCTGTTTTTT,CASSQDSPNTGELFF
many,NA,TRBJ2-1,14,TRBV5-1,TGCGCCAGCAGCGGACCGGGGTCCTACAATGAGCAGTTCTTC,CASSGPGSYNEQFF
few,NA,TRBJ1-3,14,TRBV12-3/TRBV12-4,TGTGCCACCAACACCGGCGCCACAGGAAACACCATATATTTT,CATNTGATGNTIYF
NA,TRBD1,TRBJ2-3,16,TRBV12-5,TGTGCTAGTGCCAGGACAGGGGGCGAGGGCACAGATACGCAGTATTTT,CASARTGGEGTDTQYF
few,TRBD2,TRBJ2-3,16,TRBV25-1,TGTGCCAGCAGTGAATCCGGGCGGGGGGCCACAGATACGCAGTATTTT,CASSESGRGATDTQYF
many,NA,TRBJ1-2,12,TRBV5-6,TGTGCCAGCAGCTTGTGGGAAAGTGGCTACACCTTC,CASSLWESGYTF
many,NA,TRBJ1-2,15,TRBV20-1,TGCAGTGCTGCCATGTACTCCCAGGGGATCTCTGGCTACACCTTC,CSAAMYSQGISGYTF
NA,TRBD2,TRBJ2-1,19,TRBV7-2,TGTGCCAGCAGCTTAGCCCCGGCCGGGGGGGCAAGCGCCTACAATGAGCAGTTCTTC,CASSLAPAGGASAYNEQFF
few,TRBD2,TRBJ2-1,16,TRBV7-3,TGTGCCAGCAGCTTAAGCCCCCAGCGGGGATACAATGAGCAGTTCTTC,CASSLSPQRGYNEQFF
few,NA,TRBJ2-4,15,TRBV12-3/TRBV12-4,TGTGCCAGCCGATGGGGAGGCCTAGCCAAAAACATTCAGTACTTC,CASRWGGLAKNIQYF
few,TRBD1,TRBJ1-2,16,TRBV11-2,TGTGCCAGCAGCTTAGACCTGGACAGGGGGCTTGCCGGCTACACCTTC,CASSLDLDRGLAGYTF
few,NA,TRBJ2-1,15,TRBV6-2/TRBV6-3,TGTGCCAGCAGTTACCGAGCGGGCTTGAACAATGAGCAGTTCTTC,CASSYRAGLNNEQFF
NA,NA,TRBJ2-3,13,TRBV6-5,TGTGCCAGCAGTTACGGAACCCCAGATACGCAGTATTTT,CASSYGTPDTQYF
few,NA,TRBJ2-3,15,TRBV9,TGTGCCAGCAGCGTAGTCAGGGCCGAGGAGGATACGCAGTATTTT,CASSVVRAEEDTQYF
NA,TRBD2,TRBJ2-4,14,TRBV20-1,TGCAGTGCTGGACTAGCGGGGGAGGGAAACATTCAGTACTTC,CSAGLAGEGNIQYF
few,NA,TRBJ2-1,13,TRBV20-1,TGCAGTGCCACACCGGGAACTAGCAATGAGCAGTTCTTC,CSATPGTSNEQFF